This note documents a single TCR beta chain sequence. The table came from immunoSEQ multiplex PCR; TCRdb's copy has only in-frame clones and leaves some out. The data show under 100,000 clones, with 96% seen just once and around 0.78% held by the top ten. This record comes from a study of cytomegalovirus exposure and HLA in healthy donors. The CDR3 is 14 amino acids. In germline, CDR1 is MNHNY, CDR2 SVGAGI (reference sequence). Trimming cost V 6 bases and J 2 bases, with 14 bases left between them. The V and J genes are TRBV6-6 and TRBJ2-7; weak D call: TRBD2 (5 bases). The sequencing input was PBMCs. This TCR was recovered from a man younger than 30 in good health and CMV-seronegative. CDR3 amino acids: CASSLAERPYEQYF. DNA of the CDR3: TGTGCCAGCAGCCTGGCTGAGCGGCCCTACGAGCAGTACTTC.